A single sample gave rise to the 6 T cell receptor beta chains below, sequenced in a study of T-cell memory formation after mild COVID-19. TCRdb fed the 5' RACE reads into MiXCR, producing one record per CDR3 protein. The sample includes roughly 140,000 distinct CDR3 sequences, 11% to 15% of them seen just once. The sample comprised PBMCs or a T cell subset sorted from them (not recorded which). Receptors were obtained from an adult woman who had mild COVID-19 (a few samples of this study predate the infection). Cell type and time point are not known.

This rearrangement joins TRBV4-3 to TRBJ2-2; D is ambiguous. Germline CDR1 and CDR2: LGHNA and YSLEER. The ends were cut back, 4 bases at V and 4 bases at J, with 4 bases in the middle. The CDR3 runs 12 residues. As DNA, the CDR3 is TGCGCCAGCAGCCCTTTCACCGGGGAGCTGTTTTTT. This gives the protein CASSPFTGELFF.

The rearrangement links TRBV5-4 to TRBJ2-1; D is unclear. Trimming stripped 0 bases from V and 3 bases from J, with 10 bases between. The CDR3 covers 15 residues. The germline V gene has CDR1 SGHNT and CDR2 YYREEE (reference sequence). The CDR3 DNA is TGTGCCAGCAGCTTGGCGGCACTCATCTACAATGAGCAGTTCTTC. It is translated as CASSLAALIYNEQFF.

This clonotype was counted between two and nine times. Its ends do not fully match the called genes, so a read error is possible. This chain uses TRBV7-7 with TRBJ2-1, with 7 nucleotides matching TRBD1. From germline, CDR1 is SSHAT and CDR2 FNYEAQ (reference sequence). The CDR3 consists of 14 residues. The CDR3 bases are TGTGCTAGCAGCCACGGCCAGGGGGATGCTGAGCAGTTCTTC. This codes for CASSHGQGDAEQFF.

A few counts support this clonotype. The chain recombines TRBV10-3 with TRBJ2-5; 12 bases fit TRBD2. J gave up 1 base and V 2 bases, and 2 bases lay outside the gene matches. Germline CDR1 ENHRY, CDR2 SYGVKD. The CDR3 runs to 16 residues. CDR3 residues: CAISEASGGVQETQYF. The DNA of the CDR3 is TGTGCCATCAGTGAGGCTAGCGGGGGGGTCCAAGAGACCCAGTACTTC.

The genes are TRBV5-1 and TRBJ1-1; D ambiguous. The germline V and J ends were trimmed by 6 bases and 3 bases, with 9 bases remaining between them. The CDR3 totals 12 residues. Germline CDR1 is SGHRS and CDR2 is YFSETQ. The CDR3 DNA reads as TGCGCCAGCAATGGCAGAGACACTGAAGCTTTCTTT. Translated, it gives CASNGRDTEAFF.

This clonotype was counted between two and nine times. The chain couples TRBV19 to TRBJ2-7; 12 bases agree with TRBD1. V lost 10 bases, J lost 7 bases, and 8 bases stayed unmatched. Germline assignment: CDR1 LNHDA and CDR2 SQIVND (reference sequence). The CDR3 consists of 13 residues. CDR3 DNA sequence: TGTGCCACCGCGGGACAGGGGGCGGAGGAGCAGTACTTC. Translating gives CATAGQGAEEQYF.